This T cell receptor beta chain emerged from a study of blood T cell repertoires in COVID-19. Method: immunoSEQ multiplex PCR; TCRdb's copy keeps in-frame clones and lacks some. In the table there are 150,000 or so clones, more than 65% of which are singletons. The CDR3 covers 11 residues. The V end was cut by 10 bases, the J end by 1 base, with 7 bases between. Per germline, CDR1 WNHNN and CDR2 SYGVQD (reference sequence). This chain uses TRBV10-1 with TRBJ1-2, with a tentative D call TRBD1 (6 bases). The origin of this receptor is a woman between 50 and 59 years old with acute or convalescent COVID-19. The sequenced sample was peripheral blood. CDR3 DNA: TGCGCCAAGGACAGTAACTATGGCTACACCTTC. It specifies CAKDSNYGYTF.